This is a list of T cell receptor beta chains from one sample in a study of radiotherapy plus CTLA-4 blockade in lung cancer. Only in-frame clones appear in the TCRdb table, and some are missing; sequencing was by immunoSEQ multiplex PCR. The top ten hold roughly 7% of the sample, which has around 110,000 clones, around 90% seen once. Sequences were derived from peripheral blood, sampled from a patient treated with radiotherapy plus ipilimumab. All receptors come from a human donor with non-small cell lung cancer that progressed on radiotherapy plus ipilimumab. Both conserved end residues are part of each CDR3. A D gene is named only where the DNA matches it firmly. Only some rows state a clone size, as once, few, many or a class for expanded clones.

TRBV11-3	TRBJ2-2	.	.	CASSLGGMNTGELFF	TGTGCCAGCAGCCTCGGAGGGATGAACACCGGGGAGCTGTTTTTT
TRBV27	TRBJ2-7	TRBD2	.	CASSFGSRRIAGIDEQYF	TGTGCCAGCAGTTTTGGGTCCCGCAGAATAGCGGGAATCGACGAGCAGTACTTC
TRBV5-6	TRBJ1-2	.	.	CASSFLQGSNYGYTF	TGTGCCAGCAGCTTCCTTCAGGGGAGCAACTATGGCTACACCTTC
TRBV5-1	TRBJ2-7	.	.	CASSLEGQNYEQYF	TGCGCCAGCAGCTTGGAAGGACAAAATTACGAGCAGTACTTC
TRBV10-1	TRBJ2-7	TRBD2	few	CAVPGLGVYEQYF	TGCGCCGTCCCGGGACTAGGGGTCTACGAGCAGTACTTC
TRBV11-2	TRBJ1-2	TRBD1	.	CASSLDPPGTGGDGYTF	TGTGCCAGCAGCTTAGATCCACCCGGGACAGGGGGAGACGGCTACACCTTC
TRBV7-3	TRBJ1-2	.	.	CASSPGGLEVYGYTF	TGTGCCAGCAGCCCCGGCGGGCTCGAGGTCTATGGCTACACCTTC
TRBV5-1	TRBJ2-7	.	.	CASSLVASYEQYF	TGCGCCAGCAGCTTGGTAGCCTCCTACGAGCAGTACTTC
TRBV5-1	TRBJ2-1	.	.	CASSLAAGPYNEQFF	TGCGCCAGCAGCTTGGCCGCCGGGCCGTACAATGAGCAGTTCTTC
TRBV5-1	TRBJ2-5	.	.	CASSLAGIQETQYF	TGCGCCAGCAGCTTGGCCGGCATCCAAGAGACCCAGTACTTC
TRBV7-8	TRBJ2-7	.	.	CASSWGGTGDYEQYF	TGTGCCAGCAGCTGGGGAGGGACAGGCGACTACGAGCAGTACTTC
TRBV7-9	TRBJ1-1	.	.	CASRPSAGNEAFF	TGTGCCAGCAGACCTAGCGCAGGGAATGAAGCTTTCTTT
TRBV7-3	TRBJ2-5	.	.	CASSLGWQETQYF	TGTGCCAGCAGCTTAGGATGGCAAGAGACCCAGTACTTC
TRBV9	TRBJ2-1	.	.	CASSVGRASYNEQFF	TGTGCCAGCAGCGTAGGGCGGGCCTCCTACAATGAGCAGTTCTTC
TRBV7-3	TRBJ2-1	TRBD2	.	CASSRGTSGLYEQFF	TGTGCCAGCAGCCGCGGGACTAGCGGACTATATGAGCAGTTCTTC
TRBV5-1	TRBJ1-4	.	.	CASSLRGTNEKLFF	TGCGCCAGCAGCTTAAGGGGCACTAATGAAAAACTGTTTTTT
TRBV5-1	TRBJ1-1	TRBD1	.	CASSPNTGQNDAAFF	TGCGCCAGCAGCCCGAACACGGGACAGAACGACGCCGCTTTCTTT
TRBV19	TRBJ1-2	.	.	CASRIQIGGYTF	TGTGCCAGTAGAATACAGATCGGCGGCTACACCTTC
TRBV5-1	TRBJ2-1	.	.	CASRELRISSYNEQFF	TGCGCCAGCAGAGAACTCCGAATAAGCTCCTACAATGAGCAGTTCTTC
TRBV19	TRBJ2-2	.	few	CASSPYNANTGELFF	TGTGCCAGTAGCCCTTATAACGCGAACACCGGGGAGCTGTTTTTT
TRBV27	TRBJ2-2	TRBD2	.	CASRRPGLAYGGELFF	TGTGCCAGCAGACGGCCGGGACTAGCGTATGGCGGGGAGCTGTTTTTT
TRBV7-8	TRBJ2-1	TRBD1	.	CASSPTGNEQFF	TGTGCCAGCAGCCCGACAGGGAATGAGCAGTTCTTC
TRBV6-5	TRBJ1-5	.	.	CASRPDYGRNQPQHF	TGTGCCAGCAGACCGGACTATGGCCGTAATCAGCCCCAGCATTTT
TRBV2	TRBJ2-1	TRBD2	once	CASSGSSGYNEQFF	TGTGCCAGCAGTGGGTCTAGCGGCTACAATGAGCAGTTCTTC
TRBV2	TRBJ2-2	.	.	CASKSEYTGELFF	TGTGCCAGCAAATCAGAGTATACCGGGGAGCTGTTTTTT
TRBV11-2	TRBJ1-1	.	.	CASRLTSRSAEAFF	TGTGCCAGCAGGTTAACATCTAGGAGTGCTGAAGCTTTCTTT
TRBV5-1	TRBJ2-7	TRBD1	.	CASSRTGTGQSYEQYF	TGCGCCAGCAGCAGAACCGGGACAGGGCAATCCTACGAGCAGTACTTC
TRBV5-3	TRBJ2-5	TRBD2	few	CARSLSEGGRAEETQYF	TGTGCCAGAAGCTTGTCCGAGGGCGGGAGAGCGGAAGAGACCCAGTACTTC
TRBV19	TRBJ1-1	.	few	CASSIVVGKMNTEAFF	TGTGCCAGTAGTATCGTCGTGGGGAAGATGAACACTGAAGCTTTCTTT
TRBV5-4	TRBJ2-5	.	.	CASSLREQYF	TGTGCCAGCAGCTTGCGGGAGCAGTACTTC
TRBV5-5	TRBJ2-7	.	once	CASSLIATLDEQYF	TGTGCCAGCAGCTTGATCGCCACCTTGGACGAGCAGTACTTC
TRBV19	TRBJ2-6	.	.	CASSIPRGTPGANVLTF	TGTGCCAGTAGTATCCCCAGGGGAACACCTGGGGCCAACGTCCTGACTTTC
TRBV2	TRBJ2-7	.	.	CASSEKRWEQYF	TGTGCCAGCAGTGAGAAGCGGTGGGAGCAGTACTTC
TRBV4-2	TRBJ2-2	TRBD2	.	CASSQRGLAGSGELFF	TGTGCCAGCAGCCAACGGGGACTAGCTGGTTCCGGGGAGCTGTTTTTT
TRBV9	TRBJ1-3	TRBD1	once	CASSGGDSTLSGNTIYF	TGTGCCAGCAGCGGAGGGGACAGCACCCTCTCTGGAAACACCATATATTTT
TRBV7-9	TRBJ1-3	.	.	CASRTAVSGNTIYF	TGTGCCAGCAGAACGGCCGTCTCTGGAAACACCATATATTTT
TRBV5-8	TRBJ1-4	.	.	CASSLRGNEKLFF	TGTGCCAGCAGCTTGAGGGGAAATGAAAAACTGTTTTTT
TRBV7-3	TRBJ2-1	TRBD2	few	CASSPPGTSLNEQFF	TGTGCCAGCAGCCCACCAGGGACTAGCTTGAATGAGCAGTTCTTC
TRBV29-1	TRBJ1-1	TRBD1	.	CSVFLQGANTEAFF	TGCAGCGTTTTCCTACAGGGGGCGAACACTGAAGCTTTCTTT
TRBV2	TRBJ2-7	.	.	CASSGPTNPNEQYF	TGTGCCAGCAGTGGACCCACAAACCCCAACGAGCAGTACTTC
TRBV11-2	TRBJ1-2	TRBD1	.	CASSRDSGRVNYGYTF	TGTGCCAGCAGCAGGGACAGCGGGCGGGTTAACTATGGCTACACCTTC
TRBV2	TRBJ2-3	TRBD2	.	CASRLLLAGEQDTQYF	TGTGCCAGCAGACTCCTACTAGCGGGAGAACAAGATACGCAGTATTTT
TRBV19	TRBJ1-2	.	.	CASSIKDGYTF	TGTGCCAGTAGTATCAAGGATGGCTACACCTTC
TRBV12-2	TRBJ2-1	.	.	CASRLQRVRYNEQFF	TGTGCAAGTCGCCTACAAAGGGTTAGGTACAATGAGCAGTTCTTC
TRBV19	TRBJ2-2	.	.	CASSIQTGELFF	TGTGCCAGTAGTATACAAACGGGGGAGCTGTTTTTT
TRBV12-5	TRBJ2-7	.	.	CASGFSQRSYEQYF	TGTGCTAGTGGTTTTTCTCAGCGGAGCTACGAGCAGTACTTC
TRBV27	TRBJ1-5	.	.	CATAGGGNQPQHF	TGTGCCACAGCCGGGGGGGGCAATCAGCCCCAGCATTTT
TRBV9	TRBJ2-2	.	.	CASSVGTTGELFF	TGTGCCAGCAGCGTAGGGACAACCGGGGAGCTGTTTTTT
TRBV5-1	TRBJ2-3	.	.	CASSPGGRSRTDTQYF	TGCGCCAGCAGCCCCGGGGGCAGGTCCCGCACAGATACGCAGTATTTT
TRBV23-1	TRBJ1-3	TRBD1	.	CASIPPGQGAGNTIYF	TGCGCCAGCATACCCCCGGGACAGGGGGCTGGAAACACCATATATTTT